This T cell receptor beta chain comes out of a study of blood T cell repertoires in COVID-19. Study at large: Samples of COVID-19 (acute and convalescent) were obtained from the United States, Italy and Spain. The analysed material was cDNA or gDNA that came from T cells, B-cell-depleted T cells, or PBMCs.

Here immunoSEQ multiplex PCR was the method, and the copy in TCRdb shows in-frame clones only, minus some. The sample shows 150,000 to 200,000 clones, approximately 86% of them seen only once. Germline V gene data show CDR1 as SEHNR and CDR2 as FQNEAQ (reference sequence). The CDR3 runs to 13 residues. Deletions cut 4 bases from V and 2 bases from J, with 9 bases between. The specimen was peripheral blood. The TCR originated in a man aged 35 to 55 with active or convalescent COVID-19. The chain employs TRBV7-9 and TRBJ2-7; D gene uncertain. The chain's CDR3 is CASSSAEAYEQYF. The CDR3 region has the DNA TGTGCCAGCAGCTCTGCAGAGGCCTACGAGCAGTACTTC. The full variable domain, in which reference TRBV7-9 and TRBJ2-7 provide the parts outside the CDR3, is DTGVSQNPRHKITKRGQNVTFRCDPISEHNRLYWYRQTLGQGPEFLTYFQNEAQLEKSRLLSDRFSAERPKGSFSTLEIQRTEQGDSAMYLCASSSAEAYEQYFGPGTRLTVT.